One sample yielded the 26 T cell receptor beta chains listed below, sequenced in a study of blood T cell repertoires in COVID-19. This table comes from immunoSEQ multiplex PCR, and its TCRdb copy is limited to in-frame clones, with some not included. The sample holds about 53,000 clones, 81% seen once. The sequenced sample was peripheral blood. These receptors all stem from a woman of 80 years or more with COVID-19, enrolled during active disease.

The J gene is TRBJ2-3, the V gene TRBV18; D remains ambiguous. Between the trimmed V and J ends, which lost 2 bases and 5 bases, there was a span of 11 bases. Germline values: CDR1 KGHSH, CDR2 LQKENI. The CDR3 spans 14 residues. The CDR3 region has the DNA TGTGCCAGCTCACCAGACCTCCTAGGAGATACGCAGTATTTT. Translating gives CASSPDLLGDTQYF. Full variable domain (missing parts from reference TRBV18 and TRBJ2-3): NAGVMQNPRHLVRRRGQEARLRCSPMKGHSHVYWYRQLPEEGLKFMVYLQKENIIDESGMPKERFSAEFPKEGPSILRIQQVVRGDSAAYFCASSPDLLGDTQYFGPGTRLTVL.

V gene TRBV27 combines with J gene TRBJ2-3; 9 bases agree with TRBD2. This CDR3 comprises 15 residues. Germline V gene lookup returns CDR1 MNHEY and CDR2 SMNVEV (reference sequence). With V trimmed by 4 bases and J by 1 base, 3 bases remained unmatched. As DNA, the CDR3 is TGTGCCAGCAGTTCGGGCGGGAGGGGCACAGATACGCAGTATTTT. Translating gives CASSSGGRGTDTQYF.

This chain uses TRBV2 with TRBJ2-3; 7 positions match TRBD1. This CDR3 region has 13 residues. Trimming cost V 6 bases and J 1 base; bases outside gene matches: 1. The germline CDR1 and CDR2 sequences are SNHLY and FYNNEI. DNA for the CDR3: TGTGCCAGCAGAGGACAGGGCACAGATACGCAGTATTTT. Translation gives CASRGQGTDTQYF.

By share, this clone counts as medium-sized. This chain connects TRBV3-1 (or the pseudogene TRBV3-2) to TRBJ2-6; the D gene is possibly TRBD1 (6 bases). The V gene's germline CDR1 is LGHDT and CDR2 YNNKEL (reference sequence). V lost 3 bases, J lost 4 bases, and 10 bases lay in between. The CDR3 runs to 15 residues. The chain's CDR3 is CASSQQGYGANVLTF. DNA of the CDR3: TGTGCCAGCAGCCAGCAGGGGTACGGGGCCAACGTCCTGACTTTC.

The chain has TRBV19 and TRBJ1-1; TRBD1 might be the D (5 bases). Germline V gene data show CDR1 as LNHDA and CDR2 as SQIVND (reference sequence). Trimming removed 5 bases from V and 0 bases from J, with 13 bases in between. The CDR3 loop spans 15 amino acids. CDR3 sequence: CASSRAGNLNTEAFF. In nucleotides, the CDR3 is TGTGCCAGTAGTCGGGCAGGGAACCTGAACACTGAAGCTTTCTTT. The full variable domain, in which reference TRBV19 and TRBJ1-1 provide the parts outside the CDR3, is DGGITQSPKYLFRKEGQNVTLSCEQNLNHDAMYWYRQDPGQGLRLIYYSQIVNDFQKGDIAEGYSVSREKKESFPLTVTSAQKNPTAFYLCASSRAGNLNTEAFFGQGTRLTVV.

This clone is a singleton in its sample. This chain links TRBV29-1 with TRBJ1-1; D is ambiguous. Trimming shortened V by 4 bases and J by 6 bases, and 9 bases separated the two germline ends. The CDR3 runs to 11 residues. Germline CDR1 is SQVTM and CDR2 is ANQGSEA. The CDR3 DNA sequence: TGCAGCGTTGGTCAGAGCGCTGAAGCTTTCTTT. Its translation: CSVGQSAEAFF. The full variable domain, rest sourced from reference TRBV29-1 and TRBJ1-1, is SAVISQKPSRDICQRGTSLTIQCQVDSQVTMMFWYRQQPGQSLTLIATANQGSEATYESGFVIDKFPISRPNLTFSTLTVSNMSPEDSSIYLCSVGQSAEAFFGQGTRLTVV.

The rearrangement links TRBV9 to TRBJ2-1, with D hard to call. The germline gives CDR1 SGDLS, CDR2 YYNGEE. The V gene lost 0 bases and the J gene lost 8 bases, with 9 bases spanning the gap. The CDR3 extends over 13 amino acids. The CDR3: CASSVVQQDEQFF. The CDR3 region has the DNA TGTGCCAGCAGCGTAGTTCAGCAGGATGAGCAGTTCTTC.

The chain combines TRBV7-9 with TRBJ1-6, with D unclear. The germline V gene encodes CDR1 SEHNR and CDR2 FQNEAQ (reference sequence). The germline V and J ends were trimmed by 3 bases and 5 bases, with 8 bases remaining between them. This CDR3 contains 14 residues. The DNA for the CDR3 is TGTGCCAGCAGCTTTGGAGGCGATAATTCACCCCTCCACTTT. This gives the protein CASSFGGDNSPLHF. Supplemented by reference TRBV7-9 and TRBJ1-6, the full variable domain reads DTGVSQNPRHKITKRGQNVTFRCDPISEHNRLYWYRQTLGQGPEFLTYFQNEAQLEKSRLLSDRFSAERPKGSFSTLEIQRTEQGDSAMYLCASSFGGDNSPLHFGNGTRLTVT.

The V and J genes are TRBV14 and TRBJ2-7; D possibly corresponds to TRBD2 (6 bases). The CDR3 contains 16 residues. Trimming stripped 3 bases from V and 5 bases from J, with 20 bases between. Per germline, CDR1 SGHDN and CDR2 FVKESK. The CDR3 nucleotides read TGTGCCAGCAGCCAGGTTCGGGACGGGAGCTTTCACGAGCAGTACTTC. Its protein product is CASSQVRDGSFHEQYF. Together with reference TRBV14 and TRBJ2-7, the CDR3 gives the full variable domain: EAGVTQFPSHSVIEKGQTVTLRCDPISGHDNLYWYRRVMGKEIKFLLHFVKESKQDESGMPNNRFLAERTGGTYSTLKVQPAELEDSGVYFCASSQVRDGSFHEQYFGPGTRLTVT.

CDR3 in DNA: TGTGCCAGCAGCCCGGACTTCCCAAGCGAAAAACTGTTTTTT. Residues: CASSPDFPSEKLFF. The rearrangement uses TRBV7-9 and TRBJ1-4; no firm D call. The CDR3 length is 14 residues. CDR1 and CDR2 (germline): SEHNR, FQNEAQ (reference sequence). Trimming removed 5 bases at V and 8 bases at J, with 15 bases between.

The J gene is TRBJ1-1, the V gene TRBV5-1, with 8 bases matching TRBD1. The CDR3 extends over 14 amino acids. Germline CDR1 reads SGHRS; CDR2 reads YFSETQ. V shed 7 bases, J shed 0 bases, and the junction held 5 bases outside the gene matches. CDR3 DNA sequence: TGCGCCAGCTCTCCGGGACAGGTGAACACTGAAGCTTTCTTT. This codes for CASSPGQVNTEAFF.

This chain joins TRBV7-2 and TRBJ2-2; tentatively, D is TRBD2 (5 bases). CDR3 length: 12 residues. Germline CDR1 and CDR2: SGHTA and FQGNSA. Trimming took off 8 bases at V and 3 bases at J, with 7 bases between the two ends. The CDR3 DNA reads TGTGCCAGCTTGGAGGACACCGGGGAGCTGTTTTTT. Amino acids: CASLEDTGELFF. The whole variable domain, filled in from reference TRBV7-2 and TRBJ2-2, reads GAGVSQSPSNKVTEKGKDVELRCDPISGHTALYWYRQSLGQGLEFLIYFQGNSAPDKSGLPSDRFSAERTGGSVSTLTIQRTQQEDSAVYLCASLEDTGELFFGEGSRLTVL.

The genes are TRBV12-3 or TRBV12-4 and TRBJ1-4; no definite D call. The length of the CDR3 is 13 residues. Deletions cut 3 bases from V and 7 bases from J, with 9 bases between. The CDR3 sequence is CASSFRMSEKLFF. The CDR3 nucleotides are TGTGCCAGCAGTTTCCGCATGAGTGAAAAACTGTTTTTT.

The J gene is TRBJ2-1, the V gene TRBV19, with TRBD2 identical over 11 bases. CDR3 length: 16 residues. Trimming at V came to 3 bases and at J to 2 bases, leaving 3 bases not matched to a gene. Germline V CDR1 and CDR2: LNHDA, SQIVND (reference sequence). CDR3 DNA: TGTGCCAGTAGTATGTCTAGCGGGGGGACCTACAATGAGCAGTTCTTC. This sequence encodes CASSMSSGGTYNEQFF.

The genes are TRBV12-3 or TRBV12-4 and TRBJ1-4; 8 nucleotides align to TRBD1. V was pared by 6 bases and J by 7 bases, with 4 bases of the junction left unmatched. This CDR3 spans 13 amino acids. The CDR3 DNA is TGTGCCAGCAGGGGACAGGAGAGTGAAAAACTGTTTTTT. It translates to CASRGQESEKLFF.

V and J are TRBV7-8 and TRBJ1-5, with 7 bases aligning to TRBD1. CDR3 length: 13 amino acids. The V gene end was trimmed by 7 bases and the J gene end by 7 bases; junction bases not matched to a gene: 7. CDR1 and CDR2 (germline): SGHVS, FQNEAQ. As DNA, the CDR3 is TGTGCCAGCAACAGGGGCCCCGGGCAGCCCCAGCATTTT. Protein: CASNRGPGQPQHF.

The J gene is TRBJ2-1, the V gene TRBV6-1, with 7 nucleotides matching TRBD2. Germline V CDR1 and CDR2: MNHNS, SASEGT. The CDR3 covers 15 residues. V shed 2 bases and J 0 bases; nucleotides not matched to a gene: 1. The CDR3, as DNA: TGTGCCAGCAGTGAACGCGGGAGCTCCTACAATGAGCAGTTCTTC. Its translation: CASSERGSSYNEQFF.

This clone appeared a single time. J is TRBJ2-7 and V is TRBV20-1; the D gene is possibly TRBD2 (6 bases). Per germline, CDR1 DFQATT and CDR2 SNEGSKA (reference sequence). This CDR3 has 11 amino acids. The V end was cut by 7 bases, the J end by 6 bases, with 13 bases between. The CDR3 here is CSVLGGGEQYF. DNA of the CDR3: TGCAGTGTTTTGGGGGGTGGCGAGCAGTACTTC.

This chain uses TRBV5-1 with TRBJ2-4; D perhaps matches TRBD2 (8 bases). Germline assignment: CDR1 SGHRS and CDR2 YFSETQ. Trimming removed 4 bases at V and 7 bases at J, with 24 bases between. CDR3 length: 17 amino acids. For the CDR3, the DNA is TGCGCCAGCAGCCTTTCCAGGGGGACTAGTAGCTGGAACATTCAGTACTTC. As protein: CASSLSRGTSSWNIQYF.

The CDR3 sequence: CASSLGLAIYEQYF. The CDR3 DNA reads as TGTGCCAGCAGCTTGGGACTAGCGATCTACGAGCAGTACTTC. The chain recombines TRBV5-6 with TRBJ2-7; 8 bases map to TRBD2. Germline V gene data show CDR1 as SGHDT and CDR2 as YYEEEE. The CDR3 covers 14 residues. With V trimmed by 0 bases and J by 3 bases, 2 bases remained unmatched.

This clone is medium-sized. The chain has TRBV20-1 and TRBJ1-5; D is unresolved. Germline V gene data show CDR1 as DFQATT and CDR2 as SNEGSKA (reference sequence). Between the trimmed V and J ends, which lost 3 bases and 5 bases, there was a span of 20 bases. CDR3 length: 16 amino acids. In nucleotides, the CDR3 is TGCAGTGCTAGTAATGCCGGGGAAGGGATTGATCAGCCCCAGCATTTT. Its protein product is CSASNAGEGIDQPQHF.

This clone is medium-sized. The CDR3 loop reads CASSLRPSGRENEQFF. The CDR3 region has the DNA TGTGCCAGCAGCTTAAGGCCTAGCGGGAGGGAGAATGAGCAGTTCTTC. V and J are TRBV7-3 and TRBJ2-1, with 12 bases aligning to TRBD2. The germline gives CDR1 SGHTA, CDR2 FQGTGA. The CDR3 contains 16 residues. V lost 1 base, J lost 7 bases, and 5 bases stayed unmatched.

V usage is TRBV29-1 and J usage is TRBJ2-5; 13 nucleotides align to TRBD2. The ends lost 2 bases at V and 3 bases at J; junction bases unmatched: 6. CDR1 and CDR2 (germline): SQVTM, ANQGSEA. CDR3 size: 16 residues. The CDR3 region has the DNA TGCAGCGTTGAAAGGCTAGGACTAGCGGGAGAAGAGACCCAGTACTTC. This gives the protein CSVERLGLAGEETQYF. The complete variable domain, with remaining parts taken from reference TRBV29-1 and TRBJ2-5, reads SAVISQKPSRDICQRGTSLTIQCQVDSQVTMMFWYRQQPGQSLTLIATANQGSEATYESGFVIDKFPISRPNLTFSTLTVSNMSPEDSSIYLCSVERLGLAGEETQYFGPGTRLLVL.

A single count supports this clone. This CDR3 reads CSVLAGGVPGELFF. The DNA for the CDR3 is TGCAGCGTTTTAGCGGGAGGGGTGCCCGGGGAGCTGTTTTTT. The genes are TRBV29-1 and TRBJ2-2; 11 bases match TRBD2. Losses at the gene ends were 5 bases for V and 6 bases for J; bases not matched to a gene: 5. Germline V CDR1 and CDR2: SQVTM, ANQGSEA. The CDR3 covers 14 residues.

This clone came up once. The V and J genes are TRBV11-2 and TRBJ2-3; TRBD2 agrees at 10 bases. V dropped 4 bases and J dropped 4; count of bases not matched to a gene: 8. CDR3 size: 16 residues. The germline V gene encodes CDR1 SGHAT and CDR2 FQNNGV. CDR3 sequence reads: CASSSRGAGGPDTQYF. CDR3 DNA: TGTGCCAGCAGCTCCCGGGGAGCGGGAGGGCCAGATACGCAGTATTTT.

The chain joins TRBV4-1 to TRBJ2-7; tentative D call: TRBD2 (6 bases). This CDR3 region has 16 residues. The germline V gene encodes CDR1 MGHRA and CDR2 YSYEKL. V dropped 0 bases and J dropped 4 bases, with 16 bases sitting between them. The CDR3: CASSQDGGTVLYEQYF. DNA for the CDR3: TGCGCCAGCAGCCAAGATGGGGGGACTGTCCTTTACGAGCAGTACTTC.